One sample yielded the 2 T cell receptor beta chains listed below, sequenced in a study of Graves' ophthalmopathy and Graves' hyperthyroidism. RNA transcripts were the template, and TCR beta CDR3 regions were amplified from them. HTBI primers primed a first-round RT-PCR, and a second-round multiplex PCR followed. TCRdb recomputed calls from the multiplex PCR reads with MiXCR, one row per CDR3 protein. The sample holds 560,000 or so distinct CDR3 sequences, 35% to 45% seen once. The sequenced sample was peripheral blood or thyroid tissue (not recorded which). All receptors come from an adult man with Graves' hyperthyroidism.

CDR3 DNA sequence: TGTGCCATCAGTGCTACGGACAGGGGCGATAAAGAGACCCAGTACTTC. Residues: CAISATDRGDKETQYF. The chain employs TRBV10-3 and TRBJ2-5; 9 nucleotides agree with TRBD1. The germline V gene has CDR1 ENHRY and CDR2 SYGVKD. This CDR3 comprises 16 residues. The V segment lost 4 bases and the J segment 3 bases; nucleotides outside the gene matches: 9.

The genes are TRBV29-1 and TRBJ2-7, with 8 bases identical to TRBD2. CDR1 and CDR2 from the germline V gene are SQVTM and ANQGSEA. This CDR3 region has 14 residues. Trimming took 3 bases from V and 0 from J; bases not matched to a gene: 4. The CDR3 DNA follows: TGCAGCGTTGAGGCTAGCGGGTTCTCCTACGAGCAGTACTTC. It encodes CSVEASGFSYEQYF.